The clone carrying this T cell receptor beta chain was found a few times. Antigen: not known. The data were obtained in a study of CD8 T cells in ankylosing spondylitis. Study-wide points: In ankylosing spondylitis patients, matched synovial fluid reportedly showed significant enrichment of disease-linked clones. A motif in TCR beta, a set of under ten highly homologous variants, appeared characteristic of ankylosing spondylitis blood.

V lost 3 bases, J lost 1 base, and 9 bases stayed unmatched. The CDR3 length is 16 residues. Per the germline V gene, CDR1 is DFQATT and CDR2 is SNEGSKA (reference sequence). TCRdb reanalysed the 5' RACE reads using MiXCR and keeps one entry per CDR3 protein. The sample yields some 270,000 distinct CDR3 sequences, about 30% seen once. V and J are TRBV20-1 and TRBJ1-5, with 7 bases fitting TRBD1. The specimen was blood, either unsorted or a sorted T cell fraction (not recorded which). This TCR derives from a male donor with ankylosing spondylitis or in good health (not recorded which). CDR3 coding DNA: TGCAGTGCTAGCCCACGATACAGGGGAAGCAATCAGCCCCAGCATTTT. This gives the protein CSASPRYRGSNQPQHF.